This record looks at one T cell receptor (beta chain) sequence and its context. The data are from a study of blood T cell repertoires in COVID-19. Overall study context: Whether acute or convalescent, the COVID-19 samples came from the United States, Italy and Spain. PBMCs, B-cell-depleted T cells, or T cells were the source of the cDNA or gDNA that made up the material.

There are 11 residues in the CDR3. With 4 bases removed from V and 2 bases from J, the gap between germline ends came to 6 bases. The germline V gene encodes CDR1 SQVTM and CDR2 ANQGSEA. As handled by the study authors: Estimated nucleated cell counts came from reference gene primer amplification. Libraries were prepared by immunoSEQ multiplex PCR; TCRdb keeps only in-frame clonotypes and omits some of them. D and trimming come from the DNA, and the V and J calls and clone size come from that table. The sample includes roughly 180,000 clones, approximately 88% of them seen just once. The chain is built from TRBV29-1 and TRBJ2-7; D remains unclear. The source material was peripheral blood. The clonotype was recovered from a woman in her twenties or thirties with acute or convalescent COVID-19. The CDR3 region is CSVAGTYEQYF. The CDR3 nucleotides are TGCAGCGTTGCCGGTACCTACGAGCAGTACTTC.